The clone carrying this T cell receptor beta chain was observed a handful of times. As yet, its antigen is unknown. The T cells used for sorted libraries numbered about a million, either CD4+ or CD8+. The data are from a study of neurological immune-mediated disorders. General study findings and limits: Expanded clones shared no CDR3 amino acid sequences across subjects, suggesting private repertoires in all groups.

5'RACE generated cDNA with 10-nucleotide random UMIs. TCRdb redid the calling of the 5' RACE reads with MiXCR, one entry per CDR3 protein. Here the sample spans roughly 13,000 distinct CDR3 sequences, 7% being singletons. Sequencing input: CD8+ T cells from blood. The receptor was isolated from a woman in her thirties or forties in good health.

CDR3 bases: TGTGCCAGACGGTTGAACACTGAAGCTTTCTTT. Translation: CARRLNTEAFF. The J gene is TRBJ1-1, the V gene TRBV2; the D is unclear. Germline V CDR1 and CDR2: SNHLY, FYNNEI. The CDR3 runs to 11 residues. V was cut by 9 bases and J by 0 bases, with 5 bases left in between. Filled out from reference TRBV2 and TRBJ1-1, the complete variable domain reads EPEVTQTPSHQVTQMGQEVILRCVPISNHLYFYWYRQILGQKVEFLVSFYNNEISEKSEIFDDQFSVERPDGSNFTLKIRSTKLEDSAMYFCARRLNTEAFFGQGTRLTVV.